Sequencing of this TCR beta chain was carried out in a study of T-cell memory formation after mild COVID-19. One entry per CDR3 protein, called by TCRdb with MiXCR from the 5' RACE reads. Among roughly 370,000 distinct CDR3 sequences listed, about 17% were seen once. This CDR3 has 15 residues. Germline trimming cut 4 bases from V and 0 bases from J; bases unmatched to any gene: 2. V gene TRBV12-3 or TRBV12-4 combines with J gene TRBJ1-5; 8 positions match TRBD1. The sequence came from a man aged 18 to 29 who had mild COVID-19 (a few samples of this study predate the infection). Cell type and time point are not known. The sequencing input was PBMCs or a T cell subset sorted from them (not recorded which). Here the CDR3 reads CASSSGGSSNQPQHF. The DNA of the CDR3 is TGTGCCAGCAGTTCAGGGGGCTCTAGCAATCAGCCCCAGCATTTT.